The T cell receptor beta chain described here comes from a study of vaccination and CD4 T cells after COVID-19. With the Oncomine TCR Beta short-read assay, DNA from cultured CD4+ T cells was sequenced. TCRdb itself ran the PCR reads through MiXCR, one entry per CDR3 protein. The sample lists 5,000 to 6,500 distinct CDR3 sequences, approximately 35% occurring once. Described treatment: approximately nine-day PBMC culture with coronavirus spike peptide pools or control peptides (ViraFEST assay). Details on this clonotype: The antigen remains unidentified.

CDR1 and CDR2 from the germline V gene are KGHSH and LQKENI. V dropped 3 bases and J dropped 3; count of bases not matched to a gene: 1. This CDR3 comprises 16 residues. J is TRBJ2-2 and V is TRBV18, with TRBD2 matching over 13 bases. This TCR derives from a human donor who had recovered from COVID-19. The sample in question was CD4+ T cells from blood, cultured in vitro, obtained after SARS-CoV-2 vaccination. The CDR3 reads CASSPGTSGDTGELFF. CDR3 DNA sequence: TGTGCCAGCTCACCGGGGACTAGCGGGGACACCGGGGAGCTGTTTTTT.